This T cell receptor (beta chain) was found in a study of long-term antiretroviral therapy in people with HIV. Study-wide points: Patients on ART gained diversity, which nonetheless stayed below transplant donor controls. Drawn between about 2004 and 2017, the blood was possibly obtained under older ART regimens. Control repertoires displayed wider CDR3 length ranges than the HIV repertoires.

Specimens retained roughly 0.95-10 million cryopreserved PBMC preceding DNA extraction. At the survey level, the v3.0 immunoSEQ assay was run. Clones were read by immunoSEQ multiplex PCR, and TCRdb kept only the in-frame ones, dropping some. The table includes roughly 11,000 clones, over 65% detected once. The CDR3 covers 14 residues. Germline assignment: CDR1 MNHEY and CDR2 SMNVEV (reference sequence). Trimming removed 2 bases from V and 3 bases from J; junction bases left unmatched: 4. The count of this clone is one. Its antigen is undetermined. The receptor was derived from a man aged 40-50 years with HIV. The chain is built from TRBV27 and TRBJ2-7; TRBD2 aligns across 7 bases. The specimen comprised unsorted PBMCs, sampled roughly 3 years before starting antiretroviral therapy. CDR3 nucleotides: TGTGCCAGCAGTTTAGGGCGGGAGTACTACGAGCAGTACTTC. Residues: CASSLGREYYEQYF.